Sequencing of this TCR beta chain was carried out in a study of blood T cell repertoires in COVID-19. CDR1 SNHLY and CDR2 FYNNEI come from the germline V gene. CDR3 length: 14 residues. V lost 7 bases and J lost 2; bases outside the gene matches: 4. Here immunoSEQ multiplex PCR was the method, and the copy in TCRdb shows in-frame clones only, minus some. Among around 100,000 clones listed, roughly 84% were seen once. The chain has TRBV2 and TRBJ1-5; the match to TRBD1 covers 8 bases. This receptor was obtained from a human donor in a cohort sampled during active or convalescent COVID-19. The sample consisted of peripheral blood. CDR3 DNA sequence: TGTGCCAGCAATCCGACAGGGGGCAATCAGCCCCAGCATTTT. This codes for CASNPTGGNQPQHF.